The 30 T cell receptor beta chains listed next were all sequenced from one sample in a study of patients and donors after allogeneic stem cell transplantation. TCRdb called the RT-PCR reads again in MiXCR, with one record for every CDR3 protein. The table records roughly 940,000 distinct CDR3 sequences, more than 15% of them present only once. Sequencing was done on a sample of blood, either unsorted or a sorted T cell fraction (not recorded which). These receptors came from a human donor who was either an allogeneic HSCT recipient or a stem cell or donor lymphocyte infusion donor (not recorded which). It is not recorded whose cells these are; they may come from a transplant donor.

V is TRBV24-1 and J is TRBJ2-1; D is uncertain. This CDR3 spans 12 amino acids. The germline V and J ends were trimmed by 0 bases and 8 bases, with 4 bases remaining between them. CDR1 and CDR2 from the germline V gene are KGHDR and SFDVKD. The chain's CDR3 is CATSDLGHEQFF. The DNA for the CDR3 is TGTGCCACCAGTGATTTGGGGCATGAGCAGTTCTTC.

This clonotype has a count of ten or more. V gene TRBV29-1 combines with J gene TRBJ2-7; 8 bases are shared with TRBD1. Germline V gene sequence: CDR1 SQVTM, CDR2 ANQGSEA. The CDR3 extends over 13 amino acids. The V gene end was trimmed by 3 bases and the J gene end by 2 bases; junction bases not matched to a gene: 3. CDR3 DNA: TGCAGCGTTGAGGGGACAGGAACCTACGAGCAGTACTTC. It translates to CSVEGTGTYEQYF.

This rearrangement joins TRBV6-1 to TRBJ2-1, with a possible D match to TRBD2 (5 bases). Trimming took 7 bases from V and 0 from J, leaving 13 bases between them. The CDR3 extends over 15 amino acids. The V gene's germline CDR1 is MNHNS and CDR2 SASEGT. The CDR3 spells CASTPPGSSYNEQFF. CDR3 DNA sequence: TGTGCCAGCACCCCACCGGGGAGCTCCTACAATGAGCAGTTCTTC.

V usage is TRBV15 and J usage is TRBJ2-1, with TRBD1 matching over 9 bases. The V and J ends lost 0 bases and 0 bases, in that order; junction bases with no gene match: 15. This CDR3 is built from 21 residues. Per germline, CDR1 LNHNV and CDR2 YYDKDF (reference sequence). This CDR3 is CATSRDSGTGKVGISYNEQFF. The CDR3 nucleotides are TGTGCCACCAGCAGAGATAGTGGGACAGGGAAAGTGGGCATCTCCTACAATGAGCAGTTCTTC.

This clonotype has a count of ten or more. The chain has TRBV12-3 or TRBV12-4 and TRBJ2-1; 8 bases agree with TRBD2. The V gene end was trimmed by 6 bases and the J gene end by 5 bases; junction bases not matched to a gene: 21. This CDR3 has 19 residues. In DNA form, the CDR3 reads TGTGCCAGCAGGGGAAACCTAGCGGGTTTTAACATTAGGAACAATGAGCAGTTCTTC. It encodes CASRGNLAGFNIRNNEQFF.

The gene calls are TRBV20-1 and TRBJ2-2, with 11 bases lining up with TRBD2. This CDR3 region has 17 residues. Trimming took 0 bases from V and 1 from J; bases not matched to a gene: 4. From germline, CDR1 is DFQATT and CDR2 SNEGSKA (reference sequence). The DNA of the CDR3 is TGCAGTGCTAGAGACAATAGCGGGGGGGTGAACACCGGGGAGCTGTTTTTT. It translates to CSARDNSGGVNTGELFF.

The V call is TRBV27, the J call TRBJ2-3; D is possibly TRBD2 (5 bases). V was shortened by 1 base and J by 6 bases, with 17 bases between the two germline ends. The germline gives CDR1 MNHEY, CDR2 SMNVEV (reference sequence). The CDR3 extends over 16 amino acids. The CDR3 region has the DNA TGTGCCAGCAGTTTATGGGTAGCGAGCCACCCGGATACGCAGTATTTT. This sequence encodes CASSLWVASHPDTQYF.

This clonotype has more than one count but fewer than ten. This rearrangement joins TRBV30 to TRBJ2-2; perhaps TRBD2 as D (5 bases). The CDR3 consists of 15 residues. Germline lookup yields CDR1 GTSNPN and CDR2 SVGIG (reference sequence). The V and J ends lost 5 bases and 4 bases respectively, with 17 bases between them. CDR3 in amino acids: CAWYEGHGITGELFF. In nucleotides, the CDR3 is TGTGCCTGGTATGAGGGTCATGGGATCACCGGGGAGCTGTTTTTT.

This clonotype was recorded a few times. V usage is TRBV28 and J usage is TRBJ2-3; D might be TRBD1 or TRBD2, each matching 6 bases. V was trimmed by 0 bases and J by 0 bases, leaving 10 bases between them. Germline loops: CDR1 MDHEN, CDR2 SYDVKM. The CDR3 is 16 residues long. The CDR3 reads CASSLWRDTSTDTQYF. For the CDR3, the DNA is TGTGCCAGCAGTTTATGGCGGGACACTAGCACAGATACGCAGTATTTT.

This chain connects TRBV27 to TRBJ1-5, with D perhaps matching TRBD1 (5 bases). Germline CDR1 reads MNHEY; CDR2 reads SMNVEV (reference sequence). Trimming cost V 5 bases and J 2 bases, with 13 bases left between them. The length of the CDR3 is 15 residues. CDR3 nucleotide sequence: TGTGCCAGCAGTAGATCTCGGGGGGGCAATCAGCCCCAGCATTTT. As protein: CASSRSRGGNQPQHF.

The chain uses TRBV29-1 and TRBJ2-2; TRBD2 matches 8 bases. The germline V gene encodes CDR1 SQVTM and CDR2 ANQGSEA. With V trimmed by 1 base and J by 1 base, 2 bases remained unmatched. This CDR3 region has 15 residues. CDR3 nucleotide sequence: TGCAGCGTTGAAGTACGGGGGGGGAACACCGGGGAGCTGTTTTTT. Protein product: CSVEVRGGNTGELFF.

The chain combines TRBV6-2 or TRBV6-3 with TRBJ1-2; TRBD1 agrees at 7 bases. The germline V gene encodes CDR1 MNHEY and CDR2 SVGEGT. J was trimmed by 3 bases and V by 2 bases; bases with no gene match: 6. The CDR3 runs 15 residues. The CDR3 nucleotides are TGTGCCAGCAGTTACCGGGACAGCTATTACTATGGCTACACCTTC. It codes for CASSYRDSYYYGYTF.

This sequence joins TRBV20-1 and TRBJ2-7, with TRBD1 matching 9 bases. In germline, CDR1 is DFQATT, CDR2 SNEGSKA (reference sequence). The length of the CDR3 is 14 residues. Trimming took 4 bases from V and 2 from J; bases not matched to a gene: 6. The CDR3 DNA reads TGCAGTGCTACGGACAGGGGCCTAACCTACGAGCAGTACTTC. As protein: CSATDRGLTYEQYF.

V usage is TRBV5-4 and J usage is TRBJ2-1; 7 bases line up with TRBD1. Germline CDR1 and CDR2: SGHNT and YYREEE (reference sequence). Germline trimming cut 4 bases from V and 5 bases from J; bases unmatched to any gene: 6. The CDR3 length is 14 residues. The CDR3 DNA reads as TGTGCCAGCAGCATCGACAGGGCAGACAATGAGCAGTTCTTC. This translates into CASSIDRADNEQFF. The full variable domain, with the rest looked up from reference TRBV5-4 and TRBJ2-1, is ETGVTQSPTHLIKTRGQQVTLRCSSQSGHNTVSWYQQALGQGPQFIFQYYREEENGRGNFPPRFSGLQFPNYSSELNVNALELDDSALYLCASSIDRADNEQFFGPGTRLTVL.

This clonotype was seen ten or more times. The CDR3 spells CASSPDRGSEKLFF. Written as DNA, the CDR3 is TGTGCCAGCAGCCCGGACAGGGGAAGTGAAAAACTGTTTTTT. This chain joins TRBV7-2 and TRBJ1-4, with 9 bases fitting TRBD1. This CDR3 has 14 residues. Trimming at V came to 5 bases and at J to 7 bases, leaving 5 bases not matched to a gene. The germline CDR1 and CDR2 sequences are SGHTA and FQGNSA.

The chain has TRBV9 and TRBJ1-4; TRBD1 matches at 7 bases. The CDR3 extends over 16 amino acids. J lost 5 bases, V lost 4 bases, and 11 bases had no gene match. Germline CDR1 SGDLS, CDR2 YYNGEE. CDR3 sequence reads: CASSLWDGTANEKLFF. The CDR3 DNA reads as TGTGCCAGCAGCCTCTGGGACGGGACAGCAAATGAAAAACTGTTTTTT.

This clonotype turned up a few times. J is TRBJ1-1 and V is TRBV6-5; no definite D call. CDR3 size: 11 residues. Germline loops: CDR1 MNHEY, CDR2 SVGAGI. Between the trimmed V and J ends, which lost 2 bases and 9 bases, there was a span of 7 bases. For the CDR3, the DNA is TGTGCCAGCAGTTACGGTGGGAAAGCTTTCTTT. Its translation: CASSYGGKAFF.

The J gene is TRBJ2-1, the V gene TRBV20-1, with D possibly matching TRBD1 (5 bases). V was pared by 3 bases and J by 0 bases, with 12 bases between. The CDR3 runs 15 residues. From germline, CDR1 is DFQATT and CDR2 SNEGSKA (reference sequence). The DNA of the CDR3 is TGCAGTGCTAGTAGGGGCCCCAGCTCCTACAATGAGCAGTTCTTC. Translated: CSASRGPSSYNEQFF.

V usage is TRBV7-9 and J usage is TRBJ1-2, with TRBD1 identical over 9 bases. CDR1 is SEHNR and CDR2 is FQNEAQ in the germline V gene (reference sequence). There are 15 residues in the CDR3. V lost 3 bases and J lost 4; bases outside the gene matches: 6. This CDR3 is CASSFGTGIGYGYTF. The CDR3 nucleotides read TGTGCCAGCAGCTTCGGGACAGGGATCGGCTATGGCTACACCTTC.

This chain uses TRBV6-5 with TRBJ1-3; D uncertain. V lost 4 bases to trimming and J lost 0 bases, with 16 bases between them. The CDR3 runs to 17 residues. Germline loops: CDR1 MNHEY, CDR2 SVGAGI. The CDR3 DNA reads TGTGCCAGCAGTTTCTCCCCTCGACGGGCCTCTGGAAACACCATATATTTT. Translating it yields CASSFSPRRASGNTIYF.

Many counts were recorded for this clonotype. The gene calls are TRBV20-1 and TRBJ2-7; 7 bases fit TRBD1. V shed 0 bases and J 3 bases; nucleotides not matched to a gene: 5. Germline values: CDR1 DFQATT, CDR2 SNEGSKA (reference sequence). This CDR3 comprises 14 residues. The CDR3 region is CSARDLGQSYEQYF. The CDR3 nucleotides read TGCAGTGCTAGAGATCTGGGACAGAGCTACGAGCAGTACTTC.

This clonotype was observed a handful of times. The V call is TRBV15, the J call TRBJ1-2; D ambiguous. Trimming removed 0 bases from V and 8 bases from J, with 10 bases in between. Germline V gene sequence: CDR1 LNHNV, CDR2 YYDKDF (reference sequence). The CDR3 contains 13 residues. CDR3 DNA sequence: TGTGCCACCAGCAGAGACCGGGTATTAGGCTACACCTTC. It is translated as CATSRDRVLGYTF.

This clonotype was counted only a few times. The chain recombines TRBV6-4 with TRBJ1-1; 8 bases fit TRBD1. V gave up 0 bases and J gave up 3 bases; unmatched junction bases: 6. CDR1 is MRHNA, CDR2 SNTAGT, per germline. The CDR3 extends over 16 amino acids. CDR3 sequence: CASSDSWTGTYTEAFF. In nucleotides, the CDR3 is TGTGCCAGCAGTGACTCCTGGACAGGGACTTACACTGAAGCTTTCTTT.

This sequence joins TRBV3-1 and TRBJ1-5, with 8 bases identical to TRBD1. V gave up 4 bases and J gave up 6 bases; unmatched junction bases: 8. Germline CDR1 LGHDT, CDR2 YNNKEL (reference sequence). CDR3 length: 15 residues. CDR3 sequence (DNA): TGTGCCAGCAGCCGCGGGACAGGCAAATTTCAGCCCCAGCATTTT. Its protein product is CASSRGTGKFQPQHF. Full variable domain (remainder filled in from reference TRBV3-1 and TRBJ1-5): DTAVSQTPKYLVTQMGNDKSIKCEQNLGHDTMYWYKQDSKKFLKIMFSYNNKELIINETVPNRFSPKSPDKAHLNLHINSLELGDSAVYFCASSRGTGKFQPQHFGDGTRLSIL.

The V gene is TRBV3-1, the J gene TRBJ2-5; D uncertain. The CDR3 sequence is 12 residues long. The germline V gene has CDR1 LGHDT and CDR2 YNNKEL (reference sequence). Between the trimmed V and J ends, which lost 2 bases and 5 bases, there was a span of 6 bases. The CDR3 reads CASSQHSETQYF. CDR3 in DNA: TGTGCCAGCAGCCAACACTCCGAGACCCAGTACTTC.

This clonotype was seen a few times. The chain is built from TRBV6-2 or TRBV6-3 and TRBJ2-7, with D maybe TRBD2 (6 bases). The CDR3 is made up of 16 amino acids. V shed 6 bases and J shed 1 base, with 19 bases lying between them. Germline CDR1 reads MNHEY; CDR2 reads SVGEGT. CDR3 region: CASSPSGRERSYEQYF. The CDR3 region has the DNA TGTGCCAGCAGCCCTTCGGGTCGGGAGAGGTCCTACGAGCAGTACTTC.

The V gene is TRBV5-1, the J gene TRBJ2-3; 12 bases line up with TRBD2. The germline V gene has CDR1 SGHRS and CDR2 YFSETQ. This CDR3 has 16 residues. The trim removed 6 bases at V and 0 bases at J, leaving 5 bases unmatched. As DNA, the CDR3 is TGCGCCAGCACTCCGGGACTAGCGGGCAGCACAGATACGCAGTATTTT. Amino acids: CASTPGLAGSTDTQYF.

The rearrangement uses TRBV29-1 and TRBJ2-1; D may match TRBD1 or TRBD2 (7 bases each). CDR3 length: 14 residues. Between the trimmed V and J ends, which lost 3 bases and 7 bases, there was a span of 16 bases. Germline CDR1 reads SQVTM; CDR2 reads ANQGSEA. Here the CDR3 DNA reads TGCAGCGTTGATGAGGGGGCTAGCGGTAATGAGCAGTTCTTC. This translates into CSVDEGASGNEQFF.

In its sample, this clonotype was seen many times. The genes are TRBV12-3 or TRBV12-4 and TRBJ1-2; the D is unclear. V lost 0 bases and J 8 bases, leaving 4 bases between the germline ends. This CDR3 has 11 amino acids. The CDR3 nucleotides are TGTGCCAGCAGTTTAGCGCACGGCTACACCTTC. Translated: CASSLAHGYTF.

This chain joins TRBV20-1 and TRBJ1-4; D is unclear. V dropped 2 bases and J dropped 4 bases, with 17 bases sitting between them. Germline V gene data show CDR1 as DFQATT and CDR2 as SNEGSKA (reference sequence). This CDR3 contains 16 residues. CDR3 amino acids: CSARPLDGVFNEKLFF. CDR3 coding DNA: TGCAGTGCTAGACCCCTCGACGGAGTATTTAATGAAAAACTGTTTTTT.